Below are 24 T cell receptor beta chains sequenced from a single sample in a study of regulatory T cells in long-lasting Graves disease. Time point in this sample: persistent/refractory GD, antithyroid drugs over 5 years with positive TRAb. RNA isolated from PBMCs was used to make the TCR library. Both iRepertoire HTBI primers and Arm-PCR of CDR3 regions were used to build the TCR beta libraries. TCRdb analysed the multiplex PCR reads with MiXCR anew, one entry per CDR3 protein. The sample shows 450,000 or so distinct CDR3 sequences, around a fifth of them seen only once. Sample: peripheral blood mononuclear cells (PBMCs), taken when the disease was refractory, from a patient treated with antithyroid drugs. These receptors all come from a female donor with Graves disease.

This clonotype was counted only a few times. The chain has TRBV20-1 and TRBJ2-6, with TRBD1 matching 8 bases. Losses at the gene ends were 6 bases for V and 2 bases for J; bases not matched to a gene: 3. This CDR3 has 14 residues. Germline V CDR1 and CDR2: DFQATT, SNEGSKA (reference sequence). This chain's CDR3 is CSAPDRAGANVLTF. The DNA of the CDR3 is TGCAGTGCCCCGGACAGGGCTGGGGCCAACGTCCTGACTTTC.

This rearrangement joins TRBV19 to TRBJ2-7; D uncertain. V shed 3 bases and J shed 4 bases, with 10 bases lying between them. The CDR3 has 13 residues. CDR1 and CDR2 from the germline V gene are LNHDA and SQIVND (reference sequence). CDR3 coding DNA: TGTGCCAGTAGTATCCCAGGTGGGTACGAGCAGTACTTC. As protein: CASSIPGGYEQYF. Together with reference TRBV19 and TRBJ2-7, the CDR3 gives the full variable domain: DGGITQSPKYLFRKEGQNVTLSCEQNLNHDAMYWYRQDPGQGLRLIYYSQIVNDFQKGDIAEGYSVSREKKESFPLTVTSAQKNPTAFYLCASSIPGGYEQYFGPGTRLTVT.

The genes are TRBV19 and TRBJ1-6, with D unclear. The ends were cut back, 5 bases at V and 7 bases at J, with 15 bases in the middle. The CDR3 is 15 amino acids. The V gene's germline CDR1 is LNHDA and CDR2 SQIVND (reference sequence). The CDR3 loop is CASSLVPVWNSPLHF. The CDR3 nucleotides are TGTGCCAGTAGTTTAGTCCCCGTCTGGAATTCACCCCTCCACTTT.

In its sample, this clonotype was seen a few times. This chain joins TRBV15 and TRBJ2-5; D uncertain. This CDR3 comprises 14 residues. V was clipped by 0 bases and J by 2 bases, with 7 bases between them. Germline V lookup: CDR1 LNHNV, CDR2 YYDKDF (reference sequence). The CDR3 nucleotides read TGTGCCACCAGCAGAGAAGGATTACAAGAGACCCAGTACTTC. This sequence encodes CATSREGLQETQYF.

For the CDR3, the DNA is TGTGCCAGTAGTACTGGAGGGGGGGAAACTGAAGCTTTCTTT. Amino acid sequence: CASSTGGGETEAFF. V and J are TRBV19 and TRBJ1-1, with D perhaps TRBD1 (6 bases). In germline, CDR1 is LNHDA, CDR2 SQIVND (reference sequence). Trimming pared 4 bases from V and 5 bases from J, leaving 14 bases between. This CDR3 contains 14 residues.

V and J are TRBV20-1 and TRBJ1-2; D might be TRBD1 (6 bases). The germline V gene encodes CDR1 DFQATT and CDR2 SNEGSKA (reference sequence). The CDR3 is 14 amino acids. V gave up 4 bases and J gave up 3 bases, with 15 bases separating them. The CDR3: CSAKSGGLDYGYTF. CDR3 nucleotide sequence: TGCAGTGCTAAGTCCGGGGGGCTGGACTATGGCTACACCTTC.

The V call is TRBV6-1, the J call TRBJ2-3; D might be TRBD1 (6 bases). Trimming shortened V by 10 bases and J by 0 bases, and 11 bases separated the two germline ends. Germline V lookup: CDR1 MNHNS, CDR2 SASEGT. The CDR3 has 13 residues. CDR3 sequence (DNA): TGTGCCACCCTCGGACAGAGCACAGATACGCAGTATTTT. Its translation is CATLGQSTDTQYF.

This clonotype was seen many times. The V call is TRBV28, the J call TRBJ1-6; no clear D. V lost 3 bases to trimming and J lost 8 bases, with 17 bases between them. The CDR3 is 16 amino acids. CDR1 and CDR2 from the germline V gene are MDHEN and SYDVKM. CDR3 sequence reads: CASSFDFNPRDSPLHF. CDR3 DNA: TGTGCCAGCAGTTTTGATTTCAACCCTCGGGATTCACCCCTCCACTTT. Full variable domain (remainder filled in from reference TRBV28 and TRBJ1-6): DVKVTQSSRYLVKRTGEKVFLECVQDMDHENMFWYRQDPGLGLRLIYFSYDVKMKEKGDIPEGYSVSREKKERFSLILESASTNQTSMYLCASSFDFNPRDSPLHFGNGTRLTVT.

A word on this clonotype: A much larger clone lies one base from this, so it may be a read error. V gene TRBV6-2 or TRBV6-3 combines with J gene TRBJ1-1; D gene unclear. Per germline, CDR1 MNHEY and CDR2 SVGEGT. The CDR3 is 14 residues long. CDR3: CASTALGLATGAFF. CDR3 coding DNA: TGTGCCAGCACCGCTTTAGGGCTTGCGACTGGAGCTTTCTTT.

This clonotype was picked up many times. DNA for the CDR3: TGTGCCAGCAGCCCCCCCCGGGAAGCGGAGACCCAGTACTTC. It translates to CASSPPREAETQYF. The chain links TRBV7-2 to TRBJ2-5; TRBD2 is a possible D gene (5 bases). This CDR3 comprises 14 residues. CDR1 and CDR2 from the germline V gene are SGHTA and FQGNSA. The germline V and J ends were trimmed by 5 bases and 5 bases, with 15 bases remaining between them.

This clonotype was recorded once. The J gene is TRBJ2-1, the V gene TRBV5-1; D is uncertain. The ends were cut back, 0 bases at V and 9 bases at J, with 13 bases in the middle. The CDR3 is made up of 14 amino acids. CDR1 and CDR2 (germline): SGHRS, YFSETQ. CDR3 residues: CASSLVSPWVEQFF. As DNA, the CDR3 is TGCGCCAGCAGCTTGGTTTCCCCTTGGGTTGAGCAGTTCTTC.

The CDR3 DNA sequence: TGTGCCAGCAGGACCTCCGGGACAGATAAGGGCTATGGCTACACCTTC. Translation: CASRTSGTDKGYGYTF. The genes are TRBV6-1 and TRBJ1-2; 7 bases agree with TRBD1. J was trimmed by 4 bases and V by 6 bases; bases with no gene match: 14. Germline V gives CDR1 MNHNS, CDR2 SASEGT. The length of the CDR3 is 16 residues.

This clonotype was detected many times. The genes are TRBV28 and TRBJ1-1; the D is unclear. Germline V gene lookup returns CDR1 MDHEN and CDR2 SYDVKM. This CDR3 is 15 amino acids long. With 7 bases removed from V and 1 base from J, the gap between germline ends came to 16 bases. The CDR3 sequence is CASTRAGGWNTEAFF. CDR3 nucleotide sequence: TGTGCCAGCACCCGGGCGGGAGGCTGGAACACTGAAGCTTTCTTT.

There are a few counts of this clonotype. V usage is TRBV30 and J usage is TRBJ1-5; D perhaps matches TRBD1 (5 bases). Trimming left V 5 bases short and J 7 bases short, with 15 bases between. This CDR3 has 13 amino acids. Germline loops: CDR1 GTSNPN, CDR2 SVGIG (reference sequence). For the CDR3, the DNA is TGTGCCTGGGACCTGGGGGGTGGGCAGCCCCAGCATTTT. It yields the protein CAWDLGGGQPQHF.

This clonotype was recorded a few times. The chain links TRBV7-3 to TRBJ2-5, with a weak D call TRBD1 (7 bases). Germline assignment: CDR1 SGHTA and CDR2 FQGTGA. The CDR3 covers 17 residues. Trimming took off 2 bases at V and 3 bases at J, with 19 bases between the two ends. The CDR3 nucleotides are TGTGCCAGCAGCTTAGGGGGAGGACAGGAAGGGGAAGAGACCCAGTACTTC. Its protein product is CASSLGGGQEGEETQYF.

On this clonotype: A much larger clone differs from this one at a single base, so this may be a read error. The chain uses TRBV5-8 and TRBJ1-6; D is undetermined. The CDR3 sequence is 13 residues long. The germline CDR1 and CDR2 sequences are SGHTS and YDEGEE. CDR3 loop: CARSEELNSPLHF. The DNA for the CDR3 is TGTGCCCGCAGTGAAGAGCTCAATTCACCCCTCCACTTT.

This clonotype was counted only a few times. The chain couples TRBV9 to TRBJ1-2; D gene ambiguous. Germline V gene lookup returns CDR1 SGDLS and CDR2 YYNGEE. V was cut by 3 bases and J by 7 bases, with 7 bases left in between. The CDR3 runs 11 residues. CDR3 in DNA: TGTGCCAGCAGCGAGCCAGCTGGCTACACCTTC. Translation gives CASSEPAGYTF.

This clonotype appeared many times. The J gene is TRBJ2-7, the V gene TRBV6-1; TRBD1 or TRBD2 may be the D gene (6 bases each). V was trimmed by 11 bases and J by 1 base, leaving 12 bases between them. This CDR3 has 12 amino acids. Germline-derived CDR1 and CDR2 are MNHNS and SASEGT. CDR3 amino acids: CAGGTSSYEQYF. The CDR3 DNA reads TGTGCCGGCGGGACATCGTCCTACGAGCAGTACTTC.

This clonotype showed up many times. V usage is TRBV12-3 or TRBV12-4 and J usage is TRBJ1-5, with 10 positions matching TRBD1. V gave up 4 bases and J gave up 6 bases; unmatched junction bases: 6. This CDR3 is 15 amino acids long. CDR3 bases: TGTGCCAGCAGTTCCGGGACAGGGGTCAGTCAGCCCCAGCATTTT. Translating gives CASSSGTGVSQPQHF.

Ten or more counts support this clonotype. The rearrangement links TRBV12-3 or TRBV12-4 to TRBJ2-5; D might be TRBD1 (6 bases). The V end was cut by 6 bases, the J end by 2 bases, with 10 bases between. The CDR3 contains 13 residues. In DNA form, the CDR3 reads TGTGCCAGCAGCCAAACAGGGCAAGAGACCCAGTACTTC. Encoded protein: CASSQTGQETQYF.

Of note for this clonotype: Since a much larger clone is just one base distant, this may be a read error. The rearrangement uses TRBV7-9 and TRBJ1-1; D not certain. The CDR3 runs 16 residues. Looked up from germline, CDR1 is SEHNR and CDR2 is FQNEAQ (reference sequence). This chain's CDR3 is CASSSKPGGGNTEASF. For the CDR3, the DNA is TGTGCCAGCAGCTCCAAACCTGGAGGCGGGAACACTGAAGCTTCCTTT.

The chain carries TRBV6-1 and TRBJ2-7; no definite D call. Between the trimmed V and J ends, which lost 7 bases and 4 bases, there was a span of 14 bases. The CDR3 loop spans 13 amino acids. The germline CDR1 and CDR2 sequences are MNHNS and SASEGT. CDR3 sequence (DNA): TGTGCCAGCACTGAGACACTATATTACGAGCAGTACTTC. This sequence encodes CASTETLYYEQYF.

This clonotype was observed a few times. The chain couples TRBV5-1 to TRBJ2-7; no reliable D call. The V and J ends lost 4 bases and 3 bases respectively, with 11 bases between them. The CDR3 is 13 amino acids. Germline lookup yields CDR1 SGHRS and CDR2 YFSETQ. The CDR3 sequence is CASSPDGHYEQYF. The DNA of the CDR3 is TGCGCCAGCAGCCCCGACGGGCACTACGAGCAGTACTTC.

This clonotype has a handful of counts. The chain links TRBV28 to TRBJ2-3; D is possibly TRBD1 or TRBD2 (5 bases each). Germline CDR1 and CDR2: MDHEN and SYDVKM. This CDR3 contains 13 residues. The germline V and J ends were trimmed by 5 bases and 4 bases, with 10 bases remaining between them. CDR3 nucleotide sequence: TGTGCCAGCAGTACCGGGGCCCCAGATACGCAGTATTTT. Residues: CASSTGAPDTQYF.